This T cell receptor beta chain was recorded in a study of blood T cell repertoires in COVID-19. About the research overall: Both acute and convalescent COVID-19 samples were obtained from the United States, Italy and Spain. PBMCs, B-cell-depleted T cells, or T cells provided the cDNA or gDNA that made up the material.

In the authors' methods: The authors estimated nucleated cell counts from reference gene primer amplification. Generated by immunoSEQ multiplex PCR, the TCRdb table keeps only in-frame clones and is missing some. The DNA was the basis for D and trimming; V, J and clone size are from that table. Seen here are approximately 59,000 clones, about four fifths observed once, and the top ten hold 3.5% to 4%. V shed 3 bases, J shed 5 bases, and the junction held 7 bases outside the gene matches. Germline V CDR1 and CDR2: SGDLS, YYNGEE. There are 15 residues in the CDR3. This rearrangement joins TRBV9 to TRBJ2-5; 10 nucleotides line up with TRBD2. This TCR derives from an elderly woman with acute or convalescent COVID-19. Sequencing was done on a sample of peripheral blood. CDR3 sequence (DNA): TGTGCCAGCAGCGGACCAGCGGGAGGGTATGAGACCCAGTACTTC. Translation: CASSGPAGGYETQYF.